The 21 T cell receptor beta chains below come from one sample, sequenced in a study of cytomegalovirus exposure and HLA in healthy donors. In the PCR, 60 Vbeta and 13 Jbeta primers were used. Produced via immunoSEQ multiplex PCR; TCRdb's table is partial and in-frame only. The table for this sample gives 50,000 to 60,000 clones. The sample taken for sequencing was PBMCs. These receptors were taken from a woman between 50 and 59 years old in good health and CMV-seropositive.

The chain is built from TRBV7-9 and TRBJ2-3, with 8 bases fitting TRBD1. CDR3 size: 12 residues. Germline V gene sequence: CDR1 SEHNR, CDR2 FQNEAQ (reference sequence). The junction had 4 bases not matched to a gene; V was cut back by 4 bases and J by 10 bases. CDR3 sequence reads: CASSYTGGAQYF. The DNA for the CDR3 is TGTGCCAGCAGCTATACAGGGGGTGCGCAGTATTTT.

This chain links TRBV7-9 with TRBJ1-1; tentative D call: TRBD1 (5 bases). The CDR3 has 13 amino acids. V was clipped by 4 bases and J by 6 bases, with 12 bases between them. Germline V lookup: CDR1 SEHNR, CDR2 FQNEAQ (reference sequence). The CDR3: CASSSEEGPEAFF. The CDR3 DNA reads TGTGCCAGCAGCTCCGAGGAGGGGCCTGAAGCTTTCTTT. Together with reference TRBV7-9 and TRBJ1-1, the CDR3 gives the full variable domain: DTGVSQNPRHKITKRGQNVTFRCDPISEHNRLYWYRQTLGQGPEFLTYFQNEAQLEKSRLLSDRFSAERPKGSFSTLEIQRTEQGDSAMYLCASSSEEGPEAFFGQGTRLTVV.

This chain uses TRBV2 with TRBJ1-5; no firm D call. The CDR3 has 13 amino acids. Trimming removed 5 bases at V and 2 bases at J, with 7 bases between. Looked up from germline, CDR1 is SNHLY and CDR2 is FYNNEI. CDR3 sequence (DNA): TGTGCCAGCAGTCAGCAGGGCAATCAGCCCCAGCATTTT. Encoded protein: CASSQQGNQPQHF.

The chain has TRBV7-9 and TRBJ2-7, with 14 bases lining up with TRBD2. This CDR3 spans 16 amino acids. J lost 1 base, V lost 5 bases, and 4 bases had no gene match. Germline values: CDR1 SEHNR, CDR2 FQNEAQ (reference sequence). Written as DNA, the CDR3 is TGTGCCAGCAGCAAGGGACTAGCGGGGGAGTCCTACGAGCAGTACTTC. This translates into CASSKGLAGESYEQYF.

This rearrangement joins TRBV7-9 to TRBJ1-3; D not certain. The germline V gene encodes CDR1 SEHNR and CDR2 FQNEAQ (reference sequence). The CDR3 consists of 12 residues. Trimming left V 2 bases short and J 12 bases short, with 11 bases between. This CDR3 reads CASSLNGRIIYF. The CDR3 DNA sequence: TGTGCCAGCAGCTTAAACGGCAGGATCATATATTTT. The full variable domain, rest sourced from reference TRBV7-9 and TRBJ1-3, is DTGVSQNPRHKITKRGQNVTFRCDPISEHNRLYWYRQTLGQGPEFLTYFQNEAQLEKSRLLSDRFSAERPKGSFSTLEIQRTEQGDSAMYLCASSLNGRIIYFGEGSWLTVV.

The genes are TRBV6-1 and TRBJ2-2, with D possibly being TRBD1 (5 bases). V was cut by 10 bases and J by 6 bases, with 12 bases left in between. The germline V gene encodes CDR1 MNHNS and CDR2 SASEGT. The CDR3 totals 12 residues. The chain's CDR3 is CATAGLSGELFF. The CDR3 DNA reads as TGTGCCACCGCAGGGCTCTCCGGGGAGCTGTTTTTT.

This chain joins TRBV5-1 and TRBJ2-1; TRBD2 agrees at 7 bases. The V segment lost 4 bases and the J segment 2 bases; nucleotides outside the gene matches: 9. This CDR3 region has 16 residues. CDR1 SGHRS and CDR2 YFSETQ come from the germline V gene. This CDR3 is CASSRGSGTTYNEQFF. CDR3 nucleotides: TGCGCCAGCAGCCGGGGGAGCGGGACTACCTACAATGAGCAGTTCTTC.

V and J are TRBV7-7 and TRBJ2-5, with a tentative D call TRBD2 (5 bases). Germline lookup yields CDR1 SSHAT and CDR2 FNYEAQ (reference sequence). V lost 1 base and J lost 2, with 11 bases in between. The CDR3 runs to 15 residues. CDR3: CASSLGAPGQETQYF. As DNA, the CDR3 is TGTGCCAGCAGCTTAGGGGCCCCGGGGCAAGAGACCCAGTACTTC.

The V gene is TRBV6-6, the J gene TRBJ1-2; the match to TRBD1 covers 10 bases. V trimming: 6 bases; J trimming: 6 bases; junction bases outside the gene matches: 4. The CDR3 length is 13 residues. CDR1 and CDR2 from the germline V gene are MNHNY and SVGAGI (reference sequence). CDR3 DNA: TGTGCCAGCAGATCGGACAGGGGGGATGGCTACACCTTC. The encoded protein is CASRSDRGDGYTF.

The rearrangement uses TRBV18 and TRBJ1-5; a possible D gene is TRBD1 (5 bases). The CDR3 runs 17 residues. The germline CDR1 and CDR2 sequences are KGHSH and LQKENI. The ends were cut back, 2 bases at V and 0 bases at J, with 14 bases in the middle. CDR3 residues: CASSPTKGEFSNQPQHF. The CDR3 nucleotides are TGTGCCAGCTCACCAACAAAAGGGGAATTTAGCAATCAGCCCCAGCATTTT.

The chain couples TRBV19 to TRBJ2-7; 8 positions agree with TRBD2. From germline, CDR1 is LNHDA and CDR2 SQIVND (reference sequence). V was clipped by 5 bases and J by 3 bases; unmatched bases: 6. CDR3 size: 14 residues. The CDR3 loop reads CASSLQAGDYEQYF. The CDR3 bases are TGTGCCAGTAGTCTCCAAGCGGGAGACTACGAGCAGTACTTC. Full variable domain (outside the CDR3, taken from reference TRBV19 and TRBJ2-7): DGGITQSPKYLFRKEGQNVTLSCEQNLNHDAMYWYRQDPGQGLRLIYYSQIVNDFQKGDIAEGYSVSREKKESFPLTVTSAQKNPTAFYLCASSLQAGDYEQYFGPGTRLTVT.

V and J are TRBV29-1 and TRBJ2-5, with D perhaps matching TRBD2 (5 bases). Germline CDR1 is SQVTM and CDR2 is ANQGSEA. This CDR3 region has 14 residues. V lost 6 bases and J 11 bases, leaving 25 bases between the germline ends. The CDR3 DNA reads as TGCAGCGTGCGGAAGGGTGATCCTTCTTGGGAGCAGTACTTC. As protein: CSVRKGDPSWEQYF.

V usage is TRBV6-6 and J usage is TRBJ1-5; a possible D gene is TRBD1 (5 bases). Trimming shortened V by 5 bases and J by 5 bases, and 16 bases separated the two germline ends. The CDR3 runs 15 residues. Germline V gene sequence: CDR1 MNHNY, CDR2 SVGAGI (reference sequence). CDR3 bases: TGTGCCAGCAGTGTCAGTCGGGGGATTTATCAGCCCCAGCATTTT. This gives the protein CASSVSRGIYQPQHF.

The gene calls are TRBV18 and TRBJ1-2, with D perhaps TRBD1 (5 bases). The CDR3 loop spans 13 amino acids. The V end lost 1 base, the J end lost 4 bases, and 7 bases lay between the germline ends. Germline values: CDR1 KGHSH, CDR2 LQKENI. CDR3 amino acids: CASSPQGVYGYTF. In DNA, the CDR3 is TGTGCCAGCTCACCACAAGGGGTCTATGGCTACACCTTC.

This CDR3 is CASSQDRTSGNTIYF. The DNA of the CDR3 is TGTGCCAGCTCACAAGACAGGACTTCTGGAAACACCATATATTTT. V is TRBV18 and J is TRBJ1-3; a possible D gene is TRBD1 (6 bases). This CDR3 region has 15 residues. Germline loops: CDR1 KGHSH, CDR2 LQKENI. Trimming cost V 4 bases and J 1 base, with 11 bases left between them.

The V and J genes are TRBV19 and TRBJ1-5, with 8 bases that match TRBD1. Trimming at V came to 3 bases and at J to 7 bases, leaving 8 bases not matched to a gene. From germline, CDR1 is LNHDA and CDR2 SQIVND (reference sequence). CDR3 length: 15 amino acids. This CDR3 reads CASSIEGRGRQPQHF. The CDR3 DNA reads as TGTGCCAGTAGTATTGAGGGCAGGGGGCGACAGCCCCAGCATTTT.

The gene calls are TRBV5-4 and TRBJ1-1, with 8 bases matching TRBD1. Germline CDR1 and CDR2: SGHNT and YYREEE (reference sequence). The CDR3 sequence is 14 residues long. The V segment lost 4 bases and the J segment 5 bases; nucleotides outside the gene matches: 7. CDR3 region: CASSPTGVGTEAFF. CDR3 nucleotide sequence: TGTGCCAGCAGCCCGACAGGGGTTGGGACTGAAGCTTTCTTT. The whole variable domain, remainder taken from reference TRBV5-4 and TRBJ1-1, is ETGVTQSPTHLIKTRGQQVTLRCSSQSGHNTVSWYQQALGQGPQFIFQYYREEENGRGNFPPRFSGLQFPNYSSELNVNALELDDSALYLCASSPTGVGTEAFFGQGTRLTVV.

J is TRBJ2-7 and V is TRBV7-9; 7 nucleotides line up with TRBD2. The V and J ends lost 11 bases and 1 base, in that order; junction bases with no gene match: 2. The CDR3 has 11 amino acids. From germline, CDR1 is SEHNR and CDR2 FQNEAQ (reference sequence). The CDR3 region is CAGAGSYEQYF. CDR3 nucleotide sequence: TGTGCCGGAGCGGGGTCCTACGAGCAGTACTTC. The full variable domain, rest sourced from reference TRBV7-9 and TRBJ2-7, is DTGVSQNPRHKITKRGQNVTFRCDPISEHNRLYWYRQTLGQGPEFLTYFQNEAQLEKSRLLSDRFSAERPKGSFSTLEIQRTEQGDSAMYLCAGAGSYEQYFGPGTRLTVT.

V usage is TRBV11-2 and J usage is TRBJ1-2; D remains unclear. CDR1 and CDR2 from the germline V gene are SGHAT and FQNNGV. The CDR3 sequence is 12 residues long. V shed 0 bases and J shed 7 bases, with 6 bases lying between them. CDR3 sequence reads: CASSLEALGYTF. The CDR3 bases are TGTGCCAGCAGCTTAGAGGCTCTTGGCTACACCTTC. The complete variable domain, with remaining parts taken from reference TRBV11-2 and TRBJ1-2, reads EAGVAQSPRYKIIEKRQSVAFWCNPISGHATLYWYQQILGQGPKLLIQFQNNGVVDDSQLPKDRFSAERLKGVDSTLKIQPAKLEDSAVYLCASSLEALGYTFGSGTRLTVV.

V gene TRBV7-8 combines with J gene TRBJ1-2; 8 nucleotides match TRBD1. V lost 3 bases, J lost 1 base, and 1 base stayed unmatched. This CDR3 is built from 14 residues. Germline CDR1 reads SGHVS; CDR2 reads FQNEAQ. CDR3 coding DNA: TGTGCCAGCAGCTTCGACAGGGGTAACTATGGCTACACCTTC. As protein: CASSFDRGNYGYTF.

CDR3 coding DNA: TGTGCCAGCAGTCCCGGACAGTCCTACAATGAGCAGTTCTTC. Encoded protein: CASSPGQSYNEQFF. The chain uses TRBV28 and TRBJ2-1, with D possibly matching TRBD1 (6 bases). Germline loops: CDR1 MDHEN, CDR2 SYDVKM. There are 14 residues in the CDR3. Trimming took 5 bases from V and 1 from J, leaving 9 bases between them.